This T cell receptor (beta chain) appears in the sequencing data of a study of blood T cell repertoires in COVID-19. About the study: Acute and convalescent COVID-19 specimens originated in the United States, Italy and Spain. The cDNA or gDNA used as material had been derived from T cells, B-cell-depleted T cells, or PBMCs.

In this sample, this clone turned up once. Original analysis: The authors estimated nucleated cell counts from reference gene primer amplification. Assay: immunoSEQ multiplex PCR; the TCRdb copy retains only in-frame clones and omits some. V and J calls and clone size are as listed in that table; D and trimming were resolved from the DNA. In the table there are roughly 150,000 clones, under 85% of which are singletons. The TCR comes from a man in his sixties or seventies who had recovered from COVID-19. Sequenced: peripheral blood.

CDR3 amino acids: CSVVESLKSGYTF. CDR3 bases: TGCAGCGTTGTAGAGAGCCTGAAGTCTGGCTACACCTTC. V is TRBV29-1 and J is TRBJ1-2; D is unresolved. The CDR3 sequence is 13 residues long. V lost 4 bases and J 7 bases, leaving 16 bases between the germline ends. Per the germline V gene, CDR1 is SQVTM and CDR2 is ANQGSEA.